The clone carrying this T cell receptor beta chain was counted at least ten times. This record comes from a study of T cell repertoires in cytomegalovirus infection. TCRdb analysed the reads with MiXCR anew, one entry per CDR3 protein. The sample gives about 300,000 distinct CDR3 sequences, approximately 8.9% of which show up once; approximately 2.4% is in the top ten. The TCR was taken from a human donor in good health (CMV status not recorded). Some clones in this sample may be carry-over from other donors' samples. The sequencing sample was made of PBMCs.

This CDR3 reads CASSLVGFYSNQPQHF. As DNA, the CDR3 is TGTGCCAGCAGCTTAGTAGGGTTTTATAGCAATCAGCCCCAGCATTTT. The V and J genes are TRBV7-8 and TRBJ1-5; the D is unclear. Germline V gene sequence: CDR1 SGHVS, CDR2 FQNEAQ. The CDR3 runs 16 residues. Trimming left V 1 base short and J 0 bases short, with 10 bases between.